This entry describes one T cell receptor beta chain. The antigen remains unidentified. CDR3 length equals 14 residues. Germline values: CDR1 MNHEY, CDR2 SMNVEV (reference sequence). V dropped 6 bases and J dropped 1 base, with 13 bases sitting between them. TCRdb analysed the RACE reads with MiXCR anew, one entry per CDR3 protein. The sample has approximately 370,000 distinct CDR3 sequences, 5.5% seen once. This entry is derived from a study of human T cells and chemical hapten exposure. This sample's time point: pre-sensitization, week 0. Treatment: therapeutic diphenylcyclopropenone sensitization with weekly scalp DPC. Blood draws preceded each patch test application. Overall study results and limits: Donors' alopecia may make their immune response differ from healthy people's.

This chain links TRBV27 with TRBJ2-7; D possibly corresponds to TRBD1 (5 bases). This sequence originates from a woman aged 18-35 years with alopecia areata. Some clones in this sample may be carry-over from other donors' samples. The starting material was whole blood, obtained in connection with sensitization to the hapten diphenylcyclopropenone (DPC). In DNA, the CDR3 is TGTGCCAGCAGATCCGACAGTATTTCCTACGAGCAGTACTTC. Translating gives CASRSDSISYEQYF.